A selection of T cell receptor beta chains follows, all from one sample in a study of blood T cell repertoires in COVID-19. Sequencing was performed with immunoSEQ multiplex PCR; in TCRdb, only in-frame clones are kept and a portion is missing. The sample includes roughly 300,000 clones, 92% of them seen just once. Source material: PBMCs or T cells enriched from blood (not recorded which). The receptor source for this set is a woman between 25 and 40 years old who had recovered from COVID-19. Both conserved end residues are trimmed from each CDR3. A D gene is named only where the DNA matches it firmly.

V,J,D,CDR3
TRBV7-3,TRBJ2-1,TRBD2,ASSLDSGTYNEQF
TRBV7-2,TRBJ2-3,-,ASSLGVGLETDTQY
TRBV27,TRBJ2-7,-,ASSSRGYEQY
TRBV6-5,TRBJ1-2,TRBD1,ASSAGTGGLGGYT
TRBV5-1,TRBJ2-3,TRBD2,ASSFRSAGGPLYTQY
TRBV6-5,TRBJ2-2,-,ASSSLAGLGTGELF
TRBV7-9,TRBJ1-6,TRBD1,ASSLGGTGGLYSPLH
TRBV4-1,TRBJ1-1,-,ASSQAVSGDTEAF
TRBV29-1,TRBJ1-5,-,SAGSQNQPQH
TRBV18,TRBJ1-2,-,ASSPRTNPNYGYT
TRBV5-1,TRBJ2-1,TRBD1,ASSYGQGNNEQF
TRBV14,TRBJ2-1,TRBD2,ASSRRGTIYNEQF
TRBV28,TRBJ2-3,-,ASSSEGALGADTQY
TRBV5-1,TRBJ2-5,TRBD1,ASRLTGSQETQY
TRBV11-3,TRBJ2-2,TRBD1,ASSLAWTGGYTGELF
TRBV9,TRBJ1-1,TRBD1,ASSGTGVNTEAF
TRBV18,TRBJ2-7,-,ASSRDTSSHYEQY
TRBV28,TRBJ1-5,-,ASRTGFSNQPQH
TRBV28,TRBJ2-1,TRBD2,ASSSRTGTIYNEQF
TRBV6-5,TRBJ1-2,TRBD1,ASSPRQGYYGYT
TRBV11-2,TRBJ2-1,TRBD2,ASSSGASGSSYNEQF
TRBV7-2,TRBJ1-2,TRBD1,ASSRDRAGGYT
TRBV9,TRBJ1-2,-,ASSVGPYGYT
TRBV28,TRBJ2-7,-,ASSLAGLVYEQY
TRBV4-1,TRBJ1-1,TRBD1,ASSTNRGRTEAF
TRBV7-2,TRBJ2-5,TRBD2,ASSLLAGVAYGETQY
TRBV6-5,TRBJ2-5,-,ASSYFSGEETQY
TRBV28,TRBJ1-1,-,ASRYRQESNEAF
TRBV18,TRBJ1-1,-,ASQIRDKNTEAF
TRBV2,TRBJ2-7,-,ASSEYPGSSYEQY
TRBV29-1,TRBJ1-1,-,SVEAHSGAEAF
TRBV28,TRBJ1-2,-,ASAGPAGAPNYGYT
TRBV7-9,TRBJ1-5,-,ASSSGNNQPQH
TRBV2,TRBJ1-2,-,ASSEEAGGYGYT
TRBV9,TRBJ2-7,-,ASSQSFRVYEQY
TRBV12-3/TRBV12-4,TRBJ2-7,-,ASSFDSSYEQY
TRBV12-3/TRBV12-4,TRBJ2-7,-,ASSSPDSYQQY
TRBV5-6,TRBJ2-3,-,ASSVQLTDTQY
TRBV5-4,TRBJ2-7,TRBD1,ASSPGTGGIYEQY
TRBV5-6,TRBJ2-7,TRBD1,ASSWGTGTYEQY
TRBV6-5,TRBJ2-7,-,ASTASALYEQY
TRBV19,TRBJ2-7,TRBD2,ASSGGNEQY
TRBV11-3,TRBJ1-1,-,ASSSSPGTEAF
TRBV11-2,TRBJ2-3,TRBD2,ASSSGGAYPDTQY
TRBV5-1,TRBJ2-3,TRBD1,ASNPAGRGHTDTQY
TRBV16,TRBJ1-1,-,ASSRDRETEAF
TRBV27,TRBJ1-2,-,ASSIQQGTYGYT
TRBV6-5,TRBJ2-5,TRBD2,ASSYGGGRAQETQY
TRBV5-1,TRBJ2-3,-,ASSPRGFRTDTQY
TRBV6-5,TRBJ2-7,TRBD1,ASSYSGTGFYEQY
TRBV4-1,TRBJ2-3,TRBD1,ASSQDPPTGGLTDTQY
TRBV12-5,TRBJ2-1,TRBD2,ASGLKSGSSGNEQF
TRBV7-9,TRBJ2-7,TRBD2,ASSPGLAGEGYEQY